One and the same sample provided the 17 T cell receptor beta chains below, sequenced in a study of blood T cells in healthy people across ages. For the second PCR, which ran for roughly 7 to 11 cycles, a sample-barcoded 5' primer and a J-beta primer mix were used. Using its own MiXCR run on the 5' RACE reads, TCRdb lists one record per CDR3 protein. Of over 600,000 distinct CDR3 sequences listed, around 21% were seen once; the top ten hold roughly 3.9%. The sample taken for sequencing was blood. Receptors were obtained from a man aged 65-85 years in good health.

V and J are TRBV9 and TRBJ2-3; no clear D. V lost 4 bases, J lost 4 bases, and 13 bases lay in between. CDR3 size: 14 residues. Germline lookup yields CDR1 SGDLS and CDR2 YYNGEE. CDR3 bases: TGTGCCAGCAGCCTTCGTCCGTCAGCAGATACGCAGTATTTT. Protein sequence: CASSLRPSADTQYF.

This clonotype was counted between two and nine times. The chain is built from TRBV19 and TRBJ2-4; D is possibly TRBD1 or TRBD2 (5 bases each). The ends were cut back, 0 bases at V and 9 bases at J, with 9 bases in the middle. The CDR3 extends over 13 amino acids. Germline loops: CDR1 LNHDA, CDR2 SQIVND (reference sequence). DNA for the CDR3: TGTGCCAGTAGTATAGATGGGGACGGCATTCAGTACTTC. Translated: CASSIDGDGIQYF.

This clonotype was seen ten or more times. The gene calls are TRBV5-1 and TRBJ2-7; 9 positions agree with TRBD1. J lost 1 base, V lost 4 bases, and 6 bases had no gene match. Looked up from germline, CDR1 is SGHRS and CDR2 is YFSETQ. The CDR3 extends over 15 amino acids. The CDR3 DNA follows: TGCGCCAGCAGCCTAGGGACAGGGCAATCCTACGAGCAGTACTTC. This translates into CASSLGTGQSYEQYF.

The V and J genes are TRBV6-2 or TRBV6-3 and TRBJ2-3; D is perhaps TRBD2 (5 bases). Germline CDR1 is MNHEY and CDR2 is SVGEGT. The CDR3 consists of 13 residues. Trimming shortened V by 0 bases and J by 11 bases, and 12 bases separated the two germline ends. The CDR3, as DNA: TGTGCCAGCAGTTACTCGACATCCGCGGGGCAGTATTTT. Residues: CASSYSTSAGQYF.

CDR3 in DNA: TGTGCCAGCAGCAATGATCAACGCTCGGGTAGGGGGCAAAATCGCAATCAGCCCCAGCATTTT. Its translation is CASSNDQRSGRGQNRNQPQHF. J is TRBJ1-5 and V is TRBV21-1; the table's D call, TRBD1, was not checked against the DNA. TRBV21-1 is given as a pseudogene. This CDR3 contains 21 residues.

Many counts were recorded for this clonotype. The chain recombines TRBV7-2 with TRBJ2-5; 9 bases match TRBD2. The J call is in doubt because the DNA end fits TRBJ2-1 better. This CDR3 spans 15 amino acids. CDR1 and CDR2 (germline): SGHTA, FQGNSA. The CDR3 bases are TGTGCCAGCAGCTTAGTGGCGGGAGGGAACAATGAGCAGTTCTTC. Translated: CASSLVAGGNNEQFF.

This clonotype was observed a handful of times. The V gene is TRBV7-2, the J gene TRBJ1-4; no definite D call. The germline CDR1 and CDR2 sequences are SGHTA and FQGNSA. The CDR3 is 15 amino acids. The germline V and J ends were trimmed by 1 base and 4 bases, with 10 bases remaining between them. Here the CDR3 reads CASSLVVRNNEKLFF. The CDR3 DNA reads TGTGCCAGCAGCTTAGTTGTCAGGAATAATGAAAAACTGTTTTTT. The variable domain in full, with the rest retrieved from reference TRBV7-2 and TRBJ1-4, is GAGVSQSPSNKVTEKGKDVELRCDPISGHTALYWYRQSLGQGLEFLIYFQGNSAPDKSGLPSDRFSAERTGGSVSTLTIQRTQQEDSAVYLCASSLVVRNNEKLFFGSGTQLSVL.

V and J are TRBV20-1 and TRBJ2-7; 7 nucleotides match TRBD2. With V trimmed by 3 bases and J by 2 bases, 7 bases remained unmatched. The CDR3 is made up of 14 amino acids. Germline V gene data show CDR1 as DFQATT and CDR2 as SNEGSKA (reference sequence). CDR3 sequence (DNA): TGCAGTGCTAGTTGGGCTAGCGGAACCTACGAGCAGTACTTC. Its protein product is CSASWASGTYEQYF.

This clonotype was observed a few times. A much larger clone differs from this one at a single base, so this may be a read error. The rearrangement links TRBV10-3 to TRBJ2-1; 7 nucleotides match TRBD2. The last part of the DNA fits TRBJ2-7 better; the J call may be wrong. The CDR3 is 14 residues long. CDR1 and CDR2 (germline): ENHRY, SYGVKD. CDR3 bases: TGTGCCACCTCAGTAACGGGAGGTGCGGGCGAGCAGTACTTC. Its protein product is CATSVTGGAGEQYF.

J is TRBJ2-2 and V is TRBV7-9; 9 bases line up with TRBD1. The CDR3 contains 15 residues. V trimming: 4 bases; J trimming: 4 bases; junction bases outside the gene matches: 4. Germline V lookup: CDR1 SEHNR, CDR2 FQNEAQ (reference sequence). CDR3 amino acids: CASSWDREGTGELFF. The CDR3 DNA reads TGTGCCAGCAGCTGGGACAGGGAGGGCACCGGGGAGCTGTTTTTT.

The chain employs TRBV20-1 and TRBJ2-1; 7 positions match TRBD2. There are 16 residues in the CDR3. Germline V gene lookup returns CDR1 DFQATT and CDR2 SNEGSKA (reference sequence). Trimming cost V 7 bases and J 0 bases; bases outside gene matches: 12. The chain's CDR3 is CSEILAVPSSYNEQFF. CDR3 sequence (DNA): TGCAGTGAGATTCTAGCGGTACCAAGCTCCTACAATGAGCAGTTCTTC.

V is TRBV7-9 and J is TRBJ1-4; 7 nucleotides agree with TRBD1. The CDR3 length is 15 residues. Germline V gene sequence: CDR1 SEHNR, CDR2 FQNEAQ (reference sequence). V gave up 1 base and J gave up 6 bases; unmatched junction bases: 5. In DNA, the CDR3 is TGTGCCAGCAGCTTAGAGGGGGCAGCTGATGAAAAACTGTTTTTT. Protein sequence: CASSLEGAADEKLFF.

This clonotype showed up many times. This chain uses TRBV5-1 with TRBJ1-4; 11 bases match TRBD1. Germline CDR1 SGHRS, CDR2 YFSETQ. CDR3 size: 15 residues. Germline trimming cut 7 bases from V and 0 bases from J; bases unmatched to any gene: 2. CDR3 sequence (DNA): TGCGCCAGCGGACAGGGGGCCGCAACTAATGAAAAACTGTTTTTT. Encoded protein: CASGQGAATNEKLFF.

V and J are TRBV27 and TRBJ2-5; 12 nucleotides agree with TRBD1. The CDR3 runs to 14 residues. The J segment lost 5 bases and the V segment lost 7 bases, leaving 5 bases of the junction unmatched. The V gene's germline CDR1 is MNHEY and CDR2 SMNVEV (reference sequence). The CDR3 coding sequence is TGTGCCAGCATGGGACAGGGGGCATCGGAGACCCAGTACTTC. Translating gives CASMGQGASETQYF.

This clonotype has only a few counts. V usage is TRBV14 and J usage is TRBJ1-1, with unresolved D. This CDR3 contains 15 residues. The ends were cut back, 0 bases at V and 2 bases at J, with 10 bases in the middle. Germline V gene sequence: CDR1 SGHDN, CDR2 FVKESK. As DNA, the CDR3 is TGTGCCAGCAGCCAAGAGCCCGGGTTAAACACTGAAGCTTTCTTT. Its protein product is CASSQEPGLNTEAFF.

The chain employs TRBV7-2 and TRBJ1-1; no firm D call. Germline-derived CDR1 and CDR2 are SGHTA and FQGNSA. V dropped 0 bases and J dropped 10 bases, with 12 bases sitting between them. The CDR3 has 13 residues. The CDR3 loop reads CASSLARVEGAFF. DNA for the CDR3: TGTGCCAGCAGCTTAGCGCGTGTGGAGGGAGCTTTCTTT.

The sample holds a few counts of this clonotype. The V call is TRBV7-9, the J call TRBJ2-3; perhaps TRBD1 as D (5 bases). CDR3 length: 15 amino acids. Trimming shortened V by 6 bases and J by 0 bases, and 13 bases separated the two germline ends. Germline loops: CDR1 SEHNR, CDR2 FQNEAQ (reference sequence). For the CDR3, the DNA is TGTGCCAGCAGTCTTGACAGCCCGAGCACAGATACGCAGTATTTT. It specifies CASSLDSPSTDTQYF.